The clone carrying this T cell receptor beta chain appeared many times. The antigen is unknown. This entry belongs to a study of blood T cells in healthy people across ages. Study as a whole: Template switching retrieved approximately one barcoded beta molecule for each two T cells.

PCR was performed a second time for about 6 to 12 cycles using a sample-barcoded 5' primer and a J-beta primer mix. TCRdb recomputed calls from the 5' RACE reads with MiXCR, one row per CDR3 protein. Of hundreds of thousands of distinct CDR3 sequences detected, approximately 52% appear once; the ten largest clones hold approximately 12%. Germline CDR1 SGHKS, CDR2 YYEKEE (reference sequence). CDR3 length: 13 residues. Trimming shortened V by 4 bases and J by 7 bases, and 13 bases separated the two germline ends. Study-wide findings and caveats: The long-lived group displayed more naive CD4+ cells, plus higher diversity, than the aged donors did. Investigators treated diversity estimates from one million T cells as underestimates. PBMCs that were unsorted prevented a conclusive naive versus antigen-experienced comparison.

Sequencing input: blood. This rearrangement joins TRBV5-5 to TRBJ2-3; maybe TRBD1 (5 bases). This TCR was sampled from a woman at least 80 years old in good health. The CDR3 DNA sequence: TGTGCCAGCAGCCCCCCGGTGGGGCATACGCAGTATTTT. Its translation: CASSPPVGHTQYF. Looking up the rest from reference TRBV5-5 and TRBJ2-3 gives the full variable domain: DAGVTQSPTHLIKTRGQQVTLRCSPISGHKSVSWYQQVLGQGPQFIFQYYEKEERGRGNFPDRFSARQFPNYSSELNVNALLLGDSALYLCASSPPVGHTQYFGPGTRLTVL.